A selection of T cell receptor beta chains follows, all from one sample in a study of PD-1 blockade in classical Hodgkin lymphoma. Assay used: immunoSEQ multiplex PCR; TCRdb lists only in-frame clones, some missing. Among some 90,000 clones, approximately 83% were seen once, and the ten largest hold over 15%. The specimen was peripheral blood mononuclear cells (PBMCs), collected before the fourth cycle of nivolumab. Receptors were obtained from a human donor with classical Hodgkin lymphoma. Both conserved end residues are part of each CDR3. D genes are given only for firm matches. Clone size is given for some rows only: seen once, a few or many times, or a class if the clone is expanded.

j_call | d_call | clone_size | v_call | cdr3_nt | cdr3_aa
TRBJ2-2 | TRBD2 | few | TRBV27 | TGTGCCAGCAGTAAGACTAGCCGCGGGGAGCTGTTTTTT | CASSKTSRGELFF
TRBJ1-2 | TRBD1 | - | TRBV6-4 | TGTGCCAGCAGCATGGGACAGCTGACTTCTAACTATGGCTACACCTTC | CASSMGQLTSNYGYTF
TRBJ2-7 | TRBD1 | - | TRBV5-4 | TGTGCCAGCAGCTACCAGGGGGCCGGGGAGCAGTACTTC | CASSYQGAGEQYF
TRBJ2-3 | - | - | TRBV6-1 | TGTGCCAGCAGATCAGCTTATAGCACAGATACGCAGTATTTT | CASRSAYSTDTQYF
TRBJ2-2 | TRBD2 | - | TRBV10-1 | TGCGCCAGCAGTGCACGACTAGCGGGAGGGCCTTTGGGGACCGGGGAGCTGTTTTTT | CASSARLAGGPLGTGELFF
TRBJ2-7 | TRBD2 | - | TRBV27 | TGTGCCAGCCGCAAAGGGCTAGCGGGGGCCTACGAGCAGTACTTC | CASRKGLAGAYEQYF
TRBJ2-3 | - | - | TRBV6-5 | TGTGCCAGCAGTTACCGGAGGGCTCGGACAGATACGCAGTATTTT | CASSYRRARTDTQYF
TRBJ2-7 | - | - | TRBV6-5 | TGTGCCAGCAGCAGGGACGGCGTTTCCTACGAGCAGTACTTC | CASSRDGVSYEQYF
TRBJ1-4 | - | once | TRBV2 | TGTGCCAGCAGTGATGGCGGGTCCGGGTGGGAAGAAAAACTGTTTTTT | CASSDGGSGWEEKLFF
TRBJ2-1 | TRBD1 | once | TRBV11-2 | TGTGCCAGCAGCCAAACAGGGGGGTCCTACAATGAGCAGTTCTTC | CASSQTGGSYNEQFF
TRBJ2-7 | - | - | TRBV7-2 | TGTGCCAGCAGCTCAGGACCAACCTACGAGCAGTACTTC | CASSSGPTYEQYF
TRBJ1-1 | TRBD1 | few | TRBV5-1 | TGCGCCAGCAGACACCCAGGGGGCCACACTGAAGCTTTCTTT | CASRHPGGHTEAFF
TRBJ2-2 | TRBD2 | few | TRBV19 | TGTGCCAGTTCCTTACTAGCGGCTACCGGGGAGCTGTTTTTT | CASSLLAATGELFF
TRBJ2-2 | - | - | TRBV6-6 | TGTGCCAGCAGTTACTCGATGGGGATTGCCGGGGAGCTGTTTTTT | CASSYSMGIAGELFF
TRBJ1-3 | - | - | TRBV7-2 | TGTGCCAGCAGCTTAAAAGGGGGCTCTGGAAACACCATATATTTT | CASSLKGGSGNTIYF
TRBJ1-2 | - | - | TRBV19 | TGTGCCAGTAGTGAACAGGGCTATGGCTACACCTTC | CASSEQGYGYTF
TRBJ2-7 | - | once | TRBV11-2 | TGTGCCAGCAGCTACGGAATTACAGGGTCGAGCTCCTACGAGCAGTACTTC | CASSYGITGSSSYEQYF
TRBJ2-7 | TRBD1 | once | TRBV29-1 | TGCAGCTACGCCAGGGGGTCCTACGAGCAGTACTTC | CSYARGSYEQYF